This T cell receptor (beta chain) derives from a study of T cell clones after liver transplantation. Study context: As an antigen-independent comparator, third-party-reactive TCRbeta sequences came from pre-transplant mixed lymphocyte reactions.

Using immunoSEQ multiplex PCR, the repertoire was profiled, and TCRdb retains in-frame clones only, with some absent. There are 90,000 to 120,000 clones in the sample; around 83% occur only once, and around 0.97% lies in the top ten. Losses at the gene ends were 1 base for V and 6 bases for J; bases not matched to a gene: 9. Looked up from germline, CDR1 is LGHNA and CDR2 is YNFKEQ. This CDR3 is built from 18 residues. This clone has more than one count but fewer than ten. The receptor comes from a human donor who received a liver transplant. This chain joins TRBV4-2 and TRBJ2-1, with 13 bases fitting TRBD2. The sample here was CD4+ T cells from blood, taken before liver transplant. Here the CDR3 reads CASSQAEGLAGFLNEQFF. The CDR3 nucleotides read TGTGCCAGCAGCCAAGCTGAGGGACTAGCGGGATTCCTCAATGAGCAGTTCTTC.